These T cell receptor beta chains were read from a single sample in a study of cytomegalovirus exposure and HLA in healthy donors. Using immunoSEQ multiplex PCR, the repertoire was profiled, and TCRdb retains in-frame clones only, with some absent. The sample has 150,000 to 200,000 clones; roughly 80% are singletons. The sequencing input was PBMCs. These receptors originate from a girl aged 5 to 17 in good health and CMV-seropositive. CDR3s include the opening cysteine and the closing phenylalanine or tryptophan. Fields, in order: clone size, V gene, J gene, D gene, CDR3 DNA, CDR3 protein. The D gene is left open where the match is weak. Only part of the rows carry a size: once, few, many, or a class if the clone is expanded.

size: NA
V: TRBV9
J: TRBJ1-2
D: NA
DNA: TGTGCCAGCAGCGTAGGAGGCAGGGTAGGCTATGGCTACACCTTC
CDR3: CASSVGGRVGYGYTF

size: NA
V: TRBV28
J: TRBJ1-2
D: NA
DNA: TGTGCCAGCAGTTTAATTGCGGGCTATGGCTACACCTTC
CDR3: CASSLIAGYGYTF

size: once
V: TRBV12-5
J: TRBJ1-2
D: NA
DNA: TGTGCTAGTGCTCCCGGTAACTATGGCTACACCTTC
CDR3: CASAPGNYGYTF

size: NA
V: TRBV21-1
J: TRBJ1-2
D: NA
DNA: TGTGCCAGCACCCCCCTACGGGGTAATTATGGCTACACCTTC
CDR3: CASTPLRGNYGYTF

size: NA
V: TRBV6-1
J: TRBJ1-2
D: NA
DNA: TGTGCCAGCACGGCGAGGTATGGCTACACCTTC
CDR3: CASTARYGYTF

size: NA
V: TRBV2
J: TRBJ1-1
D: TRBD1
DNA: TGTGCCAGCGGGACAGCCATGAACACTGAAGCTTTCTTT
CDR3: CASGTAMNTEAFF

size: few
V: TRBV28
J: TRBJ2-7
D: NA
DNA: TGTGCCAGCAGCTTTGGTCAGCAATGGAGGGACGAGCAGTACTTC
CDR3: CASSFGQQWRDEQYF

size: NA
V: TRBV28
J: TRBJ2-7
D: TRBD2
DNA: TGTGCCAGCAGTTTCGTCCTTAGCGGGAGGTTCTTCTCCTACGAGCAGTACTTC
CDR3: CASSFVLSGRFFSYEQYF

size: few
V: TRBV7-2
J: TRBJ2-1
D: NA
DNA: TGTGCCAGCAGCTTAGTGGCGGATGAGCAGTTCTTC
CDR3: CASSLVADEQFF

size: NA
V: TRBV7-8
J: TRBJ2-7
D: TRBD1
DNA: TGTGCCAGCAGCTTATTGGAGGGACAGGGGGGATTATACTTC
CDR3: CASSLLEGQGGLYF

size: few
V: TRBV28
J: TRBJ2-7
D: TRBD1
DNA: TGTGCCAGCAGTAAGGGACAGAGACCCTACGAGCAGTACTTC
CDR3: CASSKGQRPYEQYF

size: few
V: TRBV13
J: TRBJ2-7
D: TRBD1
DNA: TGTGCCAGCAGCTCTCCGGGACAGAATTACGAGCAGTACTTC
CDR3: CASSSPGQNYEQYF

size: NA
V: TRBV30
J: TRBJ2-7
D: NA
DNA: TGTGCCTGGAGTGTACCGGAGGACTCCTACGAGCAGTACTTC
CDR3: CAWSVPEDSYEQYF

size: NA
V: TRBV6-5
J: TRBJ1-1
D: NA
DNA: TGTGCCAGCAGTTACAGCCAGGGTGGCACTGAAGCTTTCTTT
CDR3: CASSYSQGGTEAFF

size: few
V: TRBV28
J: TRBJ2-7
D: TRBD1
DNA: TGTGCCAGTGGGACAGGGCGTGAGCAGTACTTC
CDR3: CASGTGREQYF

size: NA
V: TRBV2
J: TRBJ2-7
D: TRBD2
DNA: TGTGCCAGCAGTGGGACTAGCGGCCCTCTGGAGCAGTACTTC
CDR3: CASSGTSGPLEQYF

size: NA
V: TRBV9
J: TRBJ1-3
D: NA
DNA: TGTGCCAGCAGCGTAGGGGCAACAAACTCTGGAAACACCATATATTTT
CDR3: CASSVGATNSGNTIYF

size: NA
V: TRBV28
J: TRBJ1-2
D: TRBD1
DNA: TGTGCCAGCAGGCACGGACAGGGAAACTATGGCTACACCTTC
CDR3: CASRHGQGNYGYTF

size: few
V: TRBV2
J: TRBJ2-7
D: NA
DNA: TGTGCCAGCAGTGTGCTATCGGGTACTTACGAGCAGTACTTC
CDR3: CASSVLSGTYEQYF

size: NA
V: TRBV19
J: TRBJ2-7
D: NA
DNA: TGTGCCAGTAGTAGCCGGGACATTTCCTACGAGCAGTACTTC
CDR3: CASSSRDISYEQYF

size: NA
V: TRBV29-1
J: TRBJ2-5
D: NA
DNA: TGCAGCGTTGAAGATTCCCGGGACTACAGGGGGGAGACCCAGTACTTC
CDR3: CSVEDSRDYRGETQYF

size: NA
V: TRBV29-1
J: TRBJ2-3
D: TRBD2
DNA: TGCAGCGGCTCGGGCGTAGCGGGAGGGACTAGCACAGATACGCAGTATTTT
CDR3: CSGSGVAGGTSTDTQYF

size: NA
V: TRBV19
J: TRBJ2-7
D: TRBD1
DNA: TGTGCCAGTAGCCCCCGGGGACAGACCTACGAGCAGTACTTC
CDR3: CASSPRGQTYEQYF

size: once
V: TRBV5-1
J: TRBJ2-1
D: NA
DNA: TGCGCCAGCAGTTCTCAGGGGTTGGGAACCTACAATGAGCAGTTCTTC
CDR3: CASSSQGLGTYNEQFF

size: NA
V: TRBV28
J: TRBJ1-5
D: NA
DNA: TGTGCCAGCAGGGGCGACAGCCATCAGCCCCAGCATTTT
CDR3: CASRGDSHQPQHF

size: NA
V: TRBV4-3
J: TRBJ2-2
D: TRBD1
DNA: TGCGCCAGCAGACAACAGGGGGTTTACACCGGGGAGCTGTTTTTT
CDR3: CASRQQGVYTGELFF

size: NA
V: TRBV13
J: TRBJ2-7
D: TRBD2
DNA: TGTGCCAGCAGCTCGACAGCGGGAGCACGGCCCTACGAGCAGTACTTC
CDR3: CASSSTAGARPYEQYF

size: NA
V: TRBV7-8
J: TRBJ2-3
D: TRBD2
DNA: TGTGCCAGCAGCTTGGGCAGGACTAGCGGGAGGTCCTCAGATACGCAGTATTTT
CDR3: CASSLGRTSGRSSDTQYF

size: NA
V: TRBV29-1
J: TRBJ2-5
D: NA
DNA: TGCAGCGCCCACGGCAGGGCCATCACCCAAGAGACCCAGTACTTC
CDR3: CSAHGRAITQETQYF

size: NA
V: TRBV6-5
J: TRBJ1-2
D: NA
DNA: TGTGCCAGCTCTTACGACTTCGCGGCCCCCTATGGCTACACCTTC
CDR3: CASSYDFAAPYGYTF

size: NA
V: TRBV4-2
J: TRBJ2-1
D: NA
DNA: TGTGCCAGCAGCCCCAGGGCCCTATACAATGAGCAGTTCTTC
CDR3: CASSPRALYNEQFF

size: NA
V: TRBV10-1
J: TRBJ2-3
D: TRBD2
DNA: TGCGCCAGCACAGATCGGGCTAGCGGGAGCGTAGATACGCAGTATTTT
CDR3: CASTDRASGSVDTQYF

size: NA
V: TRBV7-9
J: TRBJ1-2
D: NA
DNA: TGTGCCAGCAGCTTAATTCGGGGGGACTATGGCTACACCTTC
CDR3: CASSLIRGDYGYTF

size: few
V: TRBV11-1
J: TRBJ1-2
D: NA
DNA: TGTGCCAGCAGCTTTTCGGGGAACTATGGCTACACCTTC
CDR3: CASSFSGNYGYTF

size: NA
V: TRBV2
J: TRBJ1-3
D: NA
DNA: TGTGCCAGCAGGACAGAGTTGGGTGGAAACACCATATATTTT
CDR3: CASRTELGGNTIYF

size: NA
V: TRBV28
J: TRBJ2-3
D: TRBD2
DNA: TGTGCCAGCAGTTTCCCTAGCGGGGGGACGCATACGCAGTATTTT
CDR3: CASSFPSGGTHTQYF

size: NA
V: TRBV25-1
J: TRBJ2-1
D: TRBD2
DNA: TGTGCCAGCAGTGGAACTAGCGGGAGAGCTTCCAATGAGCAGTTCTTC
CDR3: CASSGTSGRASNEQFF

size: once
V: TRBV30
J: TRBJ1-5
D: NA
DNA: TGTGCCTGGAATGAGCGGAGAGATCAGCCCCAGCATTTT
CDR3: CAWNERRDQPQHF

size: NA
V: TRBV18
J: TRBJ2-1
D: NA
DNA: TGTGCCAGCTCCACAATCCCGTTAAATGAGCAGTTCTTC
CDR3: CASSTIPLNEQFF

size: NA
V: TRBV18
J: TRBJ1-1
D: NA
DNA: TGTGCCAGCTCACCGCGGGGAGGATGGATTGAAGCTTTCTTT
CDR3: CASSPRGGWIEAFF

size: NA
V: TRBV2
J: TRBJ2-7
D: NA
DNA: TGTGCCAGCAACAAGGGACTTTCTAACTACGAGCAGTACTTC
CDR3: CASNKGLSNYEQYF

size: NA
V: TRBV7-3
J: TRBJ1-2
D: TRBD1
DNA: TGTGCCAGCAGCTTAAAAGCCGGACAGGGGGAACTCTATGGCTACACCTTC
CDR3: CASSLKAGQGELYGYTF

size: NA
V: TRBV10-3
J: TRBJ2-5
D: TRBD2
DNA: TGTGCCATCAGTGAGCCCCAGCGGGGGGTAGAGACCCAGTACTTC
CDR3: CAISEPQRGVETQYF

size: NA
V: TRBV11-2
J: TRBJ1-3
D: NA
DNA: TGTGCCAGCAGCTTTTCGGGGTCTGGAAACACCATATATTTT
CDR3: CASSFSGSGNTIYF

size: NA
V: TRBV27
J: TRBJ2-7
D: TRBD2
DNA: TGTGCCAGCAGCCCACCCGGGAGGCGGTACGAGCAGTACTTC
CDR3: CASSPPGRRYEQYF

size: NA
V: TRBV27
J: TRBJ2-5
D: NA
DNA: TGTGCCAGCAGCCCCAGGGTCCTTCGGGAGACCCAGTACTTC
CDR3: CASSPRVLRETQYF

size: NA
V: TRBV4-3
J: TRBJ2-7
D: TRBD1
DNA: TGCGCCAGCAGCCAAGATCGGGGGACAGGGGGGAGCTACGAGCAGTACTTC
CDR3: CASSQDRGTGGSYEQYF

size: few
V: TRBV7-8
J: TRBJ1-4
D: NA
DNA: TGTGCCAGCAGCCCCAAGACCGGTAGGGGAGGAGATGAAAAACTGTTTTTT
CDR3: CASSPKTGRGGDEKLFF

size: few
V: TRBV27
J: TRBJ2-7
D: TRBD2
DNA: TGTGCCAGCAGTTTACTGCCATTCAGCGGGAGCTCCTACGAGCAGTACTTC
CDR3: CASSLLPFSGSSYEQYF

size: once
V: TRBV28
J: TRBJ1-6
D: NA
DNA: TGCACGTCAGGGCAGGCTGATTCACCCCTCCACTTT
CDR3: CTSGQADSPLHF

size: once
V: TRBV6-1
J: TRBJ1-3
D: TRBD1
DNA: TGTGCCAGCATCGACAGGGTCAGCACCATATATTTT
CDR3: CASIDRVSTIYF

size: NA
V: TRBV28
J: TRBJ1-1
D: NA
DNA: TGTGCCAGCAGCCTAGGGGGGGGAGTGAACACTGAAGCTTTCTTT
CDR3: CASSLGGGVNTEAFF

size: NA
V: TRBV7-2
J: TRBJ2-7
D: TRBD1
DNA: TGTGCCAGCAGCTTAACCGGGACAGGTGTATTCGAGCAGTACTTC
CDR3: CASSLTGTGVFEQYF

size: NA
V: TRBV7-9
J: TRBJ2-1
D: NA
DNA: TGTGCCAGCAGCTTAGTGCCGGGCTACAATGAGCAGTTCTTC
CDR3: CASSLVPGYNEQFF

size: few
V: TRBV29-1
J: TRBJ1-3
D: NA
DNA: TGCAGCGTTGAGCGGCAAAACTCTGGAAACACCATATATTTT
CDR3: CSVERQNSGNTIYF

size: NA
V: TRBV4-1
J: TRBJ1-1
D: TRBD1
DNA: TGCGCCAGCAGGTCCCCCGGGACAGGGATTCAGAACACTGAAGCTTTCTTT
CDR3: CASRSPGTGIQNTEAFF

size: NA
V: TRBV7-9
J: TRBJ2-7
D: TRBD1
DNA: TGTGCCAGCAGCTCTCAAGACACAGGGGACTACGAGCAGTACTTC
CDR3: CASSSQDTGDYEQYF

size: once
V: TRBV28
J: TRBJ1-4
D: TRBD1
DNA: TGTGCCAGCAGACCACAGGGGGGGAGTGAAAAACTGTTTTTT
CDR3: CASRPQGGSEKLFF